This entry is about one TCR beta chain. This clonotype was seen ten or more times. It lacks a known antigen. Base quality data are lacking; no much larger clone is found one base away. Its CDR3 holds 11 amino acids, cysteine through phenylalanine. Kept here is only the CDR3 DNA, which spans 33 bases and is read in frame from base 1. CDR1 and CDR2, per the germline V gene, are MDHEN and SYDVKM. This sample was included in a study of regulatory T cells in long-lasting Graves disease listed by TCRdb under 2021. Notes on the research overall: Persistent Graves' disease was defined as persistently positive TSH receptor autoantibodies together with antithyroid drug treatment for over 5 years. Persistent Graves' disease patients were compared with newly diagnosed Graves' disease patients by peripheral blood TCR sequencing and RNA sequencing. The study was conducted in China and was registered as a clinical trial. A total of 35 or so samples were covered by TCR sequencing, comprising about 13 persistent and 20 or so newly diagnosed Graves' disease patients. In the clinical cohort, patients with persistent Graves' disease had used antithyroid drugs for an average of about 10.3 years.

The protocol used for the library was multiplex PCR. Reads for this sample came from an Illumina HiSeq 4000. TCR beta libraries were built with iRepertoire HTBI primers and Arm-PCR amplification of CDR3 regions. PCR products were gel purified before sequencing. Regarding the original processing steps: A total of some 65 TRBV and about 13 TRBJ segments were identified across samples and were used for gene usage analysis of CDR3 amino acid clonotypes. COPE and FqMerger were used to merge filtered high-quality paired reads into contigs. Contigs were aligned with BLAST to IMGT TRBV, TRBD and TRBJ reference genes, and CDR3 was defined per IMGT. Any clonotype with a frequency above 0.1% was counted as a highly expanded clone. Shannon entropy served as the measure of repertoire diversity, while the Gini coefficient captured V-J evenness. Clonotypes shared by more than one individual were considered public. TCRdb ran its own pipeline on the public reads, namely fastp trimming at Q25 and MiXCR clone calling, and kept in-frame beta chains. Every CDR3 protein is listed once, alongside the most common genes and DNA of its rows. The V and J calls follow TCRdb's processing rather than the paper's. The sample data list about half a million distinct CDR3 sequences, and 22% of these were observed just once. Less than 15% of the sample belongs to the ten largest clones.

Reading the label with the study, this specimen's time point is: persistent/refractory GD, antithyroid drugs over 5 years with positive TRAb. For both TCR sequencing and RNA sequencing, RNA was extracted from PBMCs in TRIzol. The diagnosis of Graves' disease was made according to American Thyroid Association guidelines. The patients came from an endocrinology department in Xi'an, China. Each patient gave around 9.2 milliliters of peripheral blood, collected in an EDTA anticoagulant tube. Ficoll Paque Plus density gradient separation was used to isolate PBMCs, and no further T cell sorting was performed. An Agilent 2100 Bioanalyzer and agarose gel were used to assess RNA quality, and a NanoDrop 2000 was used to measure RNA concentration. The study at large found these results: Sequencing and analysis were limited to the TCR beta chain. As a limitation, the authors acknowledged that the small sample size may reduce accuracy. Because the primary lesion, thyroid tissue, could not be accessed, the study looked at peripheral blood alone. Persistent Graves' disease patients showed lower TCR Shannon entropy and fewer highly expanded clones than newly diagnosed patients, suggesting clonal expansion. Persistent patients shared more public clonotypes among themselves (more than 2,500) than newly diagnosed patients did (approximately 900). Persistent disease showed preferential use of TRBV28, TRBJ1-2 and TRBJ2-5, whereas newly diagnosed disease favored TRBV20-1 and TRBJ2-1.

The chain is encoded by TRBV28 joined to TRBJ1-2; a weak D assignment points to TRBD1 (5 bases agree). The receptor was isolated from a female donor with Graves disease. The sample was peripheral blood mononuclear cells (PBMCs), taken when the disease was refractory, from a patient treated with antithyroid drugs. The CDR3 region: CAARGDYGYTF. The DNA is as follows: TGTGCGGCCCGGGGCGACTATGGCTACACCTTC.